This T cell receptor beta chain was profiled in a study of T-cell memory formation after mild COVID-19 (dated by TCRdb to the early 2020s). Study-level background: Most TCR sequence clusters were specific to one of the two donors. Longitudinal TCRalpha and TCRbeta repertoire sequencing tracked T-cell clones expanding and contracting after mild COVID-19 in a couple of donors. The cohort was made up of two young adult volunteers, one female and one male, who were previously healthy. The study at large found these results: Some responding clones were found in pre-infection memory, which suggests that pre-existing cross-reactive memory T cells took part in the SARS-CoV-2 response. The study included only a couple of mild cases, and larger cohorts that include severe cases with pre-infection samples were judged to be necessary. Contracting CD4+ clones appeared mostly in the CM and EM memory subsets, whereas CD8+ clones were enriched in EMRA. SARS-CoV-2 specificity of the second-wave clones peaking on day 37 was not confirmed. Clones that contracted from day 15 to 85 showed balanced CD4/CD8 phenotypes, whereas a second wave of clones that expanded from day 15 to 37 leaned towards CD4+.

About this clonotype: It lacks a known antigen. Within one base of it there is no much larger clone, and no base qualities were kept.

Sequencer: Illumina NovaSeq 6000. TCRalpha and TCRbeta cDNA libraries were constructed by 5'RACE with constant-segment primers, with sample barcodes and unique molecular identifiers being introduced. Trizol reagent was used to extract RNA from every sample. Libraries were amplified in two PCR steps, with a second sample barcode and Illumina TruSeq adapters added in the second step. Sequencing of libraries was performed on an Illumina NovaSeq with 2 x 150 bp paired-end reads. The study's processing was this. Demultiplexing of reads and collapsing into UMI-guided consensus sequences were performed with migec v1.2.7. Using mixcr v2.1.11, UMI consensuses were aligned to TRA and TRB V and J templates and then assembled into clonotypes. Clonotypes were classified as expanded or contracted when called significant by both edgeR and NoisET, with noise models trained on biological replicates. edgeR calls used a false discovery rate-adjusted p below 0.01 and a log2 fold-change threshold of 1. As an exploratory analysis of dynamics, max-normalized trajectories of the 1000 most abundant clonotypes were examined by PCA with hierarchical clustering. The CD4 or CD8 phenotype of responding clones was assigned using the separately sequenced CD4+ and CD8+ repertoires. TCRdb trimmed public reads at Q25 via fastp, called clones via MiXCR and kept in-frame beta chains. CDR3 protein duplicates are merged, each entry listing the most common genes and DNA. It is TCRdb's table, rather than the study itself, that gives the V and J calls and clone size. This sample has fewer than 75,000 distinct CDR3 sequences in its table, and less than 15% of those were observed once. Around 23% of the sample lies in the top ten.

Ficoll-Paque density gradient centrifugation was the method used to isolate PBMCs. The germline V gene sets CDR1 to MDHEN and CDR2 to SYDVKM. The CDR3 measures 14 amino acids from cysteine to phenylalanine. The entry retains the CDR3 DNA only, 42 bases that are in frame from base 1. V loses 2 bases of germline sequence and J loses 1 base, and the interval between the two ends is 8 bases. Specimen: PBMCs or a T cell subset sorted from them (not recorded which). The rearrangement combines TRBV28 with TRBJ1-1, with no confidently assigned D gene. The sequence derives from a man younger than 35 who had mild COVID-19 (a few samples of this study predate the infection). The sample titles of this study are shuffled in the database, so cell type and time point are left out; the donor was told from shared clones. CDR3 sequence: CASSLLPANTEAFF. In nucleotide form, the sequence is TGTGCCAGCAGTTTACTGCCGGCGAACACTGAAGCTTTCTTT.